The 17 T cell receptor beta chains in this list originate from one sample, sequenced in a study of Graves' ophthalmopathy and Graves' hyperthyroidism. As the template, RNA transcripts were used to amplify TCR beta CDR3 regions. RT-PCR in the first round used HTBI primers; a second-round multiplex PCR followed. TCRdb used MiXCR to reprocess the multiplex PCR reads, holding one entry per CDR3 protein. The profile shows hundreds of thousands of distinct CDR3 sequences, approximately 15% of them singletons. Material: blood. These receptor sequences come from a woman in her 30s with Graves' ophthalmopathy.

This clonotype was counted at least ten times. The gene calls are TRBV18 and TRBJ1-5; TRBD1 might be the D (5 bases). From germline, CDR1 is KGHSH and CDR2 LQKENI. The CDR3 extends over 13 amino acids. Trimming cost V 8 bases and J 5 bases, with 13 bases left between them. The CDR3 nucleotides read TGTGCCAGCAGCCCCTCGGGGGATCAGCCCCAGCATTTT. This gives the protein CASSPSGDQPQHF.

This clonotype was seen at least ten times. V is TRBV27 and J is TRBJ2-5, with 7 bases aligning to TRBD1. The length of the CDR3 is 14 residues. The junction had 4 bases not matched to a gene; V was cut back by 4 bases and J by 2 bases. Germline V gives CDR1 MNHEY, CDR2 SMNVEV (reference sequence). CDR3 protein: CASSSTGVQETQYF. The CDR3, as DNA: TGTGCCAGCAGTTCTACAGGGGTTCAAGAGACCCAGTACTTC.

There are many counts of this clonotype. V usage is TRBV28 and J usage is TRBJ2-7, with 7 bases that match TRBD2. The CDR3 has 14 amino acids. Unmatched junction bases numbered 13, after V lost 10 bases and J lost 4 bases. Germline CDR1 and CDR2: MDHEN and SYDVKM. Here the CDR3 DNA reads TGTGCCACCCGGCGCTCGGGGGGAAGGTACGAGCAGTACTTC. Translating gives CATRRSGGRYEQYF.

CDR3 in amino acids: CASSLLPGTGRSYEQYF. The CDR3 DNA reads TGCGCCAGCAGCTTGTTGCCTGGGACAGGGCGCTCCTACGAGCAGTACTTC. The chain recombines TRBV5-1 with TRBJ2-7, with TRBD1 identical over 9 bases. V dropped 1 base and J dropped 0; count of bases not matched to a gene: 8. The CDR3 contains 17 residues. Germline V gene data show CDR1 as SGHRS and CDR2 as YFSETQ.

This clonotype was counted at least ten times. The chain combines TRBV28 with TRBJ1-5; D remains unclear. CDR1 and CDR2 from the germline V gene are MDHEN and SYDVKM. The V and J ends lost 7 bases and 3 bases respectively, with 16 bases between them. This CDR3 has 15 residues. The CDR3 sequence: CASTIIRSNNQPQHF. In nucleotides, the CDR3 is TGTGCCAGCACCATAATCCGGAGTAACAATCAGCCCCAGCATTTT.

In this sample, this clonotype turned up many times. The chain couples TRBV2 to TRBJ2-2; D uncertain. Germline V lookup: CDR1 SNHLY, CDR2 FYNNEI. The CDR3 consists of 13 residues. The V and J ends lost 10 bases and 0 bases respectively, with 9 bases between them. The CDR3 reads CAILTSNTGELFF. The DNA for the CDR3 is TGTGCCATCCTCACTTCGAACACCGGGGAGCTGTTTTTT.

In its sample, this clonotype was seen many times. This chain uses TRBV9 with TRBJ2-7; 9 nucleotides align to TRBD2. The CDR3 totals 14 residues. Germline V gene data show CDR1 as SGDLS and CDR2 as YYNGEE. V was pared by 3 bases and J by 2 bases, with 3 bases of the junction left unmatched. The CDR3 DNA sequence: TGTGCCAGCAGCGCGGGACTAGCCCCCTACGAGCAGTACTTC. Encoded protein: CASSAGLAPYEQYF. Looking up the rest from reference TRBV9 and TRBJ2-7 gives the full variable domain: DSGVTQTPKHLITATGQRVTLRCSPRSGDLSVYWYQQSLDQGLQFLIQYYNGEERAKGNILERFSAQQFPDLHSELNLSSLELGDSALYFCASSAGLAPYEQYFGPGTRLTVT.

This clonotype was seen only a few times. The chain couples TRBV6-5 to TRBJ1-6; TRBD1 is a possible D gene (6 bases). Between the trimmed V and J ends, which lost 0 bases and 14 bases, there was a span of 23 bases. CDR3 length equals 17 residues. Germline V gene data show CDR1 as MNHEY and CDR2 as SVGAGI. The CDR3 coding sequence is TGTGCCAGCAGTTACTCGACCGAGACAGGACGTTTAGGATCCCTCCACTTT. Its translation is CASSYSTETGRLGSLHF.

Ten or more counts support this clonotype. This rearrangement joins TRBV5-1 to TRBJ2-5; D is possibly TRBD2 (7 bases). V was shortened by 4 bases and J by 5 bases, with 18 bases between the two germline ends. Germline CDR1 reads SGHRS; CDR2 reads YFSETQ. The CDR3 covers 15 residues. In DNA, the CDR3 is TGCGCCAGCAGCCCCAGGGCGGGGGCTGCGGAGACCCAGTACTTC. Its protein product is CASSPRAGAAETQYF.

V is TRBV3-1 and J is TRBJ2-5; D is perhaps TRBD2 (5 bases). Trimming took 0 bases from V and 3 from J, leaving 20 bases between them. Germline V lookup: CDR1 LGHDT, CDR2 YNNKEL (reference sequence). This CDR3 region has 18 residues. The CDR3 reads CASSQDERAWVEKETQYF. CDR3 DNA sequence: TGTGCCAGCAGCCAAGATGAGAGGGCCTGGGTCGAAAAAGAGACCCAGTACTTC.

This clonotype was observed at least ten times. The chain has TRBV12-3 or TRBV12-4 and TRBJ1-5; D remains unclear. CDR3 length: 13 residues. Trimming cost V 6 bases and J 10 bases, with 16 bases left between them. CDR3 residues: CASSRTEGGPQHF. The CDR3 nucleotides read TGTGCCAGCAGCCGTACGGAGGGAGGACCCCAGCATTTT.

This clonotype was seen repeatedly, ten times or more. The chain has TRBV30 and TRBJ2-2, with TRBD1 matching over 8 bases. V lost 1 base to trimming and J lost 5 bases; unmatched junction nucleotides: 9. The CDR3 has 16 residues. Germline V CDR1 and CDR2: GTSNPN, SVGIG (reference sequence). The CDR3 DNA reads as TGTGCCTGGAGTGCCCTCGGACAGGGTGGGACCGGGGAGCTGTTTTTT. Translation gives CAWSALGQGGTGELFF.

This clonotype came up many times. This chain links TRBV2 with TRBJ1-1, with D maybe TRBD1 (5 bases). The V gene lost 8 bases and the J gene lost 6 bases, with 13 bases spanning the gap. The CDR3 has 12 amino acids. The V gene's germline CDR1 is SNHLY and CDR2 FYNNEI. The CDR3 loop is CASYRAGPEAFF. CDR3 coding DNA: TGTGCCAGCTACCGGGCGGGACCTGAAGCTTTCTTT.

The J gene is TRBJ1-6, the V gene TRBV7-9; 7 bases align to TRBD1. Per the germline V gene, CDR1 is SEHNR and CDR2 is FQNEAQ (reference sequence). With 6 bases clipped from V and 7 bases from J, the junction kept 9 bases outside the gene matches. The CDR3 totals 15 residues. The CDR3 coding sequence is TGTGCCAGCAGTTACGGACAGGCGGGGAATTCACCCCTCCACTTT. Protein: CASSYGQAGNSPLHF.

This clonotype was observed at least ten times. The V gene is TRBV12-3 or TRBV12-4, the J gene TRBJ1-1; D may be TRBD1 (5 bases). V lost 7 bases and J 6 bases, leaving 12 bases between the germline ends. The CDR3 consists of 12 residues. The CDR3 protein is CASKGPTAEAFF. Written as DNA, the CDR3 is TGTGCCAGCAAGGGACCTACGGCTGAAGCTTTCTTT.

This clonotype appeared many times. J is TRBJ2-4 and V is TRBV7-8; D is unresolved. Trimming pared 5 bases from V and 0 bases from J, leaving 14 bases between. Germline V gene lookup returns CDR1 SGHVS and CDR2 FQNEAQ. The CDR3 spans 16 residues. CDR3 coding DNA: TGTGCCAGCAGCCCGCCGATTAGGCTAGCCAAAAACATTCAGTACTTC. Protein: CASSPPIRLAKNIQYF.

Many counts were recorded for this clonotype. The DNA for the CDR3 is TGTGCCAGCAGTTTATTAACGGGCGGTGGGACTGAAGCTTTCTTT. It translates to CASSLLTGGGTEAFF. V is TRBV27 and J is TRBJ1-1; D gene uncertain. This CDR3 region has 15 residues. Germline V gene data show CDR1 as MNHEY and CDR2 as SMNVEV (reference sequence). V was shortened by 1 base and J by 5 bases, with 14 bases between the two germline ends.